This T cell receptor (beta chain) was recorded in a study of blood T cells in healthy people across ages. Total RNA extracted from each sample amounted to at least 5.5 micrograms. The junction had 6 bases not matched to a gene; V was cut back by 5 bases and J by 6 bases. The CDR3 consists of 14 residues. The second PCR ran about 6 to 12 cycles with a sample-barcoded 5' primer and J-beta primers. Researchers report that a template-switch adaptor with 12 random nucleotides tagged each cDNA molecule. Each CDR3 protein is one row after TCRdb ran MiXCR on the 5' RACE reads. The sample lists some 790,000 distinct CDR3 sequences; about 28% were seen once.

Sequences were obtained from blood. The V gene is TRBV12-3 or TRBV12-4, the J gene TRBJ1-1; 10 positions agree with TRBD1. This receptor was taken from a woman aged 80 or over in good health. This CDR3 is CASSPTGGWAEAFF. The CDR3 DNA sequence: TGTGCCAGCAGTCCGACAGGGGGCTGGGCTGAAGCTTTCTTT.